A selection of T cell receptor beta chains follows, all from one sample in a study of human T cells and chemical hapten exposure. TCRdb used MiXCR to reprocess the RACE reads, holding one entry per CDR3 protein. The sample has tens of thousands of distinct CDR3 sequences, roughly an eighth seen once. The source material was whole blood, sampled in connection with sensitization to the hapten diphenylcyclopropenone (DPC). The receptors were gathered from a woman in her thirties or forties with alopecia areata. Some clones in this sample may be carry-over from other donors' samples. The CDR3 runs from the conserved cysteine through the conserved F or W. D genes are given only for firm matches. A row's size may be missing; if present it is once, few, many or a size class.

v_gene	d_gene	j_gene	abundance	CDR3aa	CDR3nt
TRBV20-1	.	TRBJ1-5	many	CSATRQRNQPQHF	TGCAGTGCTACCCGACAGCGCAATCAGCCCCAGCATTTT
TRBV5-1	TRBD1	TRBJ2-7	many	CASSATGRANEQYF	TGCGCCAGCAGCGCGACAGGGCGAGCCAACGAGCAGTACTTC
TRBV6-4	.	TRBJ2-1	few	CASSQTWYNEQFF	TGTGCCAGCAGCCAGACATGGTACAATGAGCAGTTCTTC
TRBV10-3	.	TRBJ1-4	.	CAISEEKGEKLFF	TGTGCCATCAGTGAGGAAAAAGGTGAAAAACTGTTTTTT
TRBV7-9	TRBD1	TRBJ1-1	.	CASSLGQGAGEAFF	TGTGCCAGCAGCTTGGGCCAGGGGGCCGGTGAAGCTTTCTTT
TRBV6-2/TRBV6-3	TRBD1	TRBJ2-7	many	CASRQGTGGNYEQYF	TGTGCCAGCAGACAAGGGACAGGGGGCAACTACGAGCAGTACTTC
TRBV9	.	TRBJ2-2	many	CASSVLDTNTGELFF	TGTGCCAGCAGCGTATTGGACACTAACACCGGGGAGCTGTTTTTT
TRBV29-1	.	TRBJ1-4	few	CSGRNTPGKLFF	TGCAGCGGACGAAATACTCCCGGAAAACTGTTTTTT
TRBV7-9	.	TRBJ2-2	many	CASSLRDGTNTGELFF	TGTGCCAGCAGCTTGCGGGACGGAACGAACACCGGGGAGCTGTTTTTT
TRBV5-1	.	TRBJ1-2	many	CASSLDQNYGYTF	TGCGCCAGCAGCTTGGACCAGAACTATGGCTACACCTTC
TRBV5-1	.	TRBJ2-1	.	CASSLEGLDYNEQFF	TGCGCCAGCAGCTTGGAGGGCCTTGACTACAATGAGCAGTTCTTC
TRBV28	.	TRBJ2-2	few	CAIRTALNTGELFF	TGTGCCATAAGGACTGCTCTGAACACCGGGGAGCTGTTTTTT
TRBV28	.	TRBJ2-1	.	CASSLADSTYNEQFF	TGTGCCAGCAGTTTAGCGGACAGTACCTACAATGAGCAGTTCTTC
TRBV5-1	.	TRBJ1-4	.	CASSINPTNEKLFF	TGCGCCAGCAGCATCAATCCAACTAATGAAAAACTGTTTTTT
TRBV28	TRBD1	TRBJ1-5	many	CASSFPRTGSSNQPQHF	TGTGCCAGCAGTTTCCCTAGGACAGGATCGAGCAATCAGCCCCAGCATTTT
TRBV6-5	.	TRBJ2-7	many	CASSYSYAGQFSWEQYF	TGTGCCAGCAGTTACAGCTACGCGGGACAGTTCTCTTGGGAGCAGTACTTC
TRBV28	TRBD1	TRBJ2-2	.	CASMTGSVWPAGELFF	TGTGCCAGCATGACAGGGTCTGTCTGGCCCGCCGGGGAGCTGTTTTTT
TRBV4-1	.	TRBJ2-7	.	CASSPQGWNEQYF	TGCGCCAGCAGTCCCCAGGGTTGGAACGAGCAGTACTTC
TRBV3-1	.	TRBJ1-2	.	CASSHRQLDGYTF	TGTGCCAGCAGCCATCGACAGCTGGATGGCTACACCTTC
TRBV5-1	TRBD1	TRBJ1-1	.	CASSPTGIEAFF	TGCGCCAGCAGCCCGACAGGGATTGAAGCTTTCTTT
TRBV3-1	.	TRBJ2-1	many	CASSWGAGEQFF	TGTGCCAGCAGCTGGGGGGCGGGTGAGCAGTTCTTC
TRBV12-3/TRBV12-4	.	TRBJ1-2	.	CASRPDDRGYTF	TGTGCCAGCAGGCCGGACGACAGGGGCTACACCTTC
TRBV20-1	TRBD2	TRBJ2-3	few	CSARTSGRAGGPDTQYF	TGCAGTGCCCGGACTAGCGGGAGGGCCGGGGGCCCAGATACGCAGTATTTT
TRBV9	.	TRBJ2-7	many	CASSVVPGEAYEQYF	TGTGCCAGCAGCGTAGTACCGGGGGAAGCCTACGAGCAGTACTTC
TRBV28	TRBD2	TRBJ2-1	few	CASSLWAGEDNEQFF	TGTGCCAGCAGTTTATGGGCGGGAGAGGACAATGAGCAGTTCTTC
TRBV5-4	.	TRBJ2-3	few	CASSLARGGNTDTQYF	TGTGCCAGCAGCTTGGCGCGCGGGGGCAATACAGATACGCAGTATTTT
TRBV18	TRBD1	TRBJ2-7	many	CASSLGQASSYEQYF	TGTGCCAGCTCACTCGGACAGGCCTCCTCCTACGAGCAGTACTTC
TRBV7-9	TRBD2	TRBJ2-5	many	CASSLLAGLARETQYF	TGTGCCAGCAGCTTATTAGCTGGACTAGCGCGGGAGACCCAGTACTTC
TRBV7-9	TRBD2	TRBJ2-1	many	CASSLGAGVEGNEQFF	TGTGCCAGCAGCTTAGGAGCGGGAGTTGAGGGGAATGAGCAGTTCTTC
TRBV4-3	.	TRBJ1-1	many	CASSLDSVAFF	TGCGCCAGCAGCCTCGACAGTGTGGCTTTCTTT
TRBV28	.	TRBJ2-3	few	CASSGNTDTQYF	TGTGCCAGCAGTGGCAACACAGATACGCAGTATTTT
TRBV18	.	TRBJ1-4	many	CASSPEGAPTNEKLFF	TGTGCCAGCTCACCGGAGGGAGCGCCTACTAATGAAAAACTGTTTTTT
TRBV11-2	.	TRBJ2-1	.	CASSEVRVIEQFF	TGTGCCAGCAGCGAAGTCCGAGTCATTGAGCAGTTCTTC
TRBV20-1	TRBD1	TRBJ1-5	many	CSALRDRAGDSNQPQHF	TGCAGTGCCCTCCGGGACAGGGCTGGGGATAGCAATCAGCCCCAGCATTTT
TRBV18	.	TRBJ2-5	.	CASSPSLSVGRERETQYF	TGTGCCAGCTCACCTTCCTTGAGCGTGGGCAGGGAGAGAGAGACCCAGTACTTC
TRBV7-9	TRBD1	TRBJ2-1	few	CASSLPRTGGAVHNEQFF	TGTGCCAGCAGCTTACCCCGGACAGGGGGGGCTGTCCACAATGAGCAGTTCTTC
TRBV5-1	.	TRBJ1-3	.	CASSTAGTYSGNTIYF	TGCGCCAGCAGCACCGCAGGTACCTACTCTGGAAACACCATATATTTT
TRBV7-3	.	TRBJ2-7	.	CASSPGLTTYEQYF	TGTGCCAGCAGCCCGGGACTCACCACCTACGAGCAGTACTTC
TRBV12-3/TRBV12-4	TRBD1	TRBJ1-4	many	CASSPRGQRLEKLFF	TGTGCCAGCAGTCCCCGGGGACAGCGTCTGGAAAAACTGTTTTTT
TRBV4-1	.	TRBJ1-2	many	CASSQSAGHYGYTF	TGCGCCAGCAGCCAAAGCGCAGGGCACTATGGCTACACCTTC
TRBV7-2	.	TRBJ2-7	few	CASSGGSYEQYF	TGTGCCAGCAGTGGGGGCTCCTACGAGCAGTACTTC
TRBV5-6	TRBD2	TRBJ2-2	many	CASSVGLARTGPGELFF	TGTGCCAGCAGCGTGGGACTAGCGCGTACGGGACCCGGGGAGCTGTTTTTT
TRBV28	.	TRBJ2-1	.	CASTTLNEQFF	TGTGCCAGCACGACTCTCAATGAGCAGTTCTTC
TRBV28	.	TRBJ2-7	medium-sized	CASSLGEWGEQYF	TGTGCCAGCAGTTTGGGCGAATGGGGCGAGCAGTACTTC
TRBV5-1	.	TRBJ2-2	.	CASSLRTSGAGELFF	TGCGCCAGCAGCCTACGTACTAGTGGGGCCGGGGAGCTGTTTTTT
TRBV6-2/TRBV6-3	TRBD2	TRBJ2-3	many	CASSIPRLPSGGPGGTDTQYF	TGTGCCAGCAGTATCCCGCGTTTGCCTAGCGGGGGCCCCGGGGGCACAGATACGCAGTATTTT
TRBV12-3/TRBV12-4	TRBD1	TRBJ2-4	few	CASSFPGQGAWNIQYF	TGTGCCAGCAGTTTCCCTGGACAGGGGGCTTGGAACATTCAGTACTTC
TRBV28	.	TRBJ2-3	.	CASSLATVTDTQYF	TGTGCCAGCAGTTTAGCAACAGTCACAGATACGCAGTATTTT
TRBV28	.	TRBJ2-3	few	CASFPGGGTDTQYF	TGTGCCAGCTTCCCGGGGGGCGGCACAGATACGCAGTATTTT
TRBV7-6	TRBD2	TRBJ2-1	many	CASSLEQREGYEQFF	TGTGCCAGCAGCTTAGAGCAGCGGGAAGGATATGAGCAGTTCTTC
TRBV2	.	TRBJ2-5	few	CASSGTAGTQYF	TGTGCCAGCAGTGGGACTGCGGGGACCCAGTACTTC